The 28 T cell receptor beta chains below all came from one sample that was sequenced in a study of T cell responses to AZD1222 COVID-19 vaccine. Produced via immunoSEQ multiplex PCR; TCRdb's table is partial and in-frame only. The table lists 130,000 to 150,000 clones, about 87% of them singletons, with 3% to 3.5% in the top ten. Sequenced here: peripheral blood, sampled on day 0 of MenACWY control vaccination. Receptor source: an adult in good health.

The chain joins TRBV2 to TRBJ2-1; 9 positions agree with TRBD1. Germline CDR1 is SNHLY and CDR2 is FYNNEI. The ends lost 6 bases at V and 10 bases at J; junction bases unmatched: 4. The CDR3 is 12 residues long. CDR3 residues: CASRDRGREQFF. The DNA for the CDR3 is TGTGCCAGCAGGGACAGGGGACGCGAGCAGTTCTTC.

The V call is TRBV5-1, the J call TRBJ2-5; possible D gene TRBD1, 6 bases. Looked up from germline, CDR1 is SGHRS and CDR2 is YFSETQ. The CDR3 runs to 14 residues. V lost 2 bases and J 5 bases, leaving 13 bases between the germline ends. CDR3 amino acids: CASSLQGSQETQYF. The CDR3 nucleotides are TGCGCCAGCAGCTTACAGGGCTCGCAGGAGACCCAGTACTTC.

The V and J genes are TRBV28 and TRBJ1-5; tentative D call: TRBD1 (5 bases). The CDR3 has 12 residues. Germline loops: CDR1 MDHEN, CDR2 SYDVKM. The V end was cut by 4 bases, the J end by 4 bases, with 5 bases between. The CDR3 DNA reads as TGTGCCAGCAGTTGGGGGAATCAGCCCCAGCATTTT. Its protein product is CASSWGNQPQHF.

This clone has a single count. The rearrangement joins TRBV18 to TRBJ1-4, with 7 bases matching TRBD1. The CDR3 runs to 16 residues. The germline V gene encodes CDR1 KGHSH and CDR2 LQKENI. Unmatched junction bases numbered 6, after V lost 1 base and J lost 4 bases. Written as DNA, the CDR3 is TGTGCCAGCTCACCACGCAGGGGGGACGGTAATGAAAAACTGTTTTTT. Translation gives CASSPRRGDGNEKLFF.

This sequence joins TRBV11-2 and TRBJ1-3; TRBD1 matches at 9 bases. Germline loops: CDR1 SGHAT, CDR2 FQNNGV. V lost 3 bases and J lost 1; bases outside the gene matches: 13. This CDR3 has 19 amino acids. The CDR3 sequence is CASSFPGQGLGLSGNTIYF. The DNA for the CDR3 is TGTGCCAGCAGCTTCCCGGGACAGGGTCTTGGTCTTTCTGGAAACACCATATATTTT.

The rearrangement uses TRBV28 and TRBJ1-1, with unresolved D. The length of the CDR3 is 15 residues. CDR1 is MDHEN and CDR2 is SYDVKM in the germline V gene. V gave up 4 bases and J gave up 1 base, with 13 bases separating them. CDR3 DNA: TGTGCCAGCAGTTCACCGAGGGAGGGGAACACTGAAGCTTTCTTT. Amino acid sequence: CASSSPREGNTEAFF.

The V gene is TRBV29-1, the J gene TRBJ1-2; 8 bases line up with TRBD1. Trimming cost V 7 bases and J 8 bases; bases outside gene matches: 9. This CDR3 has 12 amino acids. Germline V lookup: CDR1 SQVTM, CDR2 ANQGSEA. CDR3 nucleotide sequence: TGCAGCGCTACCCAGGGGGCTCAGGGCTACACCTTC. This translates into CSATQGAQGYTF.

The V and J genes are TRBV5-6 and TRBJ2-7; weak D call: TRBD2 (5 bases). Germline CDR1 SGHDT, CDR2 YYEEEE. This CDR3 spans 12 amino acids. Trimming removed 4 bases from V and 3 bases from J, with 8 bases in between. The CDR3 sequence: CASSRRDYEQYF. Here the CDR3 DNA reads TGTGCCAGCAGCCGCCGGGACTACGAGCAGTACTTC.

The J gene is TRBJ1-6, the V gene TRBV18, with 8 nucleotides matching TRBD1. Germline V gene data show CDR1 as KGHSH and CDR2 as LQKENI. The CDR3 covers 16 residues. With 4 bases clipped from V and 6 bases from J, the junction kept 8 bases outside the gene matches. The CDR3 bases are TGTGCCAGCTCACAAGAACAGGGGGGTGGTAATTCACCCCTCCACTTT. Translating it yields CASSQEQGGGNSPLHF. The variable domain in full, with the rest retrieved from reference TRBV18 and TRBJ1-6, is NAGVMQNPRHLVRRRGQEARLRCSPMKGHSHVYWYRQLPEEGLKFMVYLQKENIIDESGMPKERFSAEFPKEGPSILRIQQVVRGDSAAYFCASSQEQGGGNSPLHFGNGTRLTVT.

The genes are TRBV5-5 and TRBJ1-5; TRBD1 matches 10 bases. The CDR3 is made up of 15 amino acids. The V segment lost 4 bases and the J segment 7 bases; nucleotides outside the gene matches: 8. Looked up from germline, CDR1 is SGHKS and CDR2 is YYEKEE (reference sequence). CDR3 loop: CASSRTGQGLQPQHF. The DNA for the CDR3 is TGTGCCAGCAGCCGGACGGGACAGGGGTTGCAGCCCCAGCATTTT.

The CDR3 DNA follows: TGTGCCAGCGGGAGAGGACTTGGAAACACCATATATTTT. Translated: CASGRGLGNTIYF. This chain joins TRBV25-1 and TRBJ1-3; D is uncertain. This CDR3 is built from 13 residues. V dropped 8 bases and J dropped 3 bases, with 11 bases sitting between them. The germline CDR1 and CDR2 sequences are MGHDK and SYGVNS.

The rearrangement uses TRBV7-3 and TRBJ1-1; 9 positions match TRBD1. This CDR3 is built from 15 residues. Germline V CDR1 and CDR2: SGHTA, FQGTGA. J was trimmed by 4 bases and V by 0 bases; bases with no gene match: 3. The CDR3 loop reads CASSLTGQGGTEAFF. The DNA for the CDR3 is TGTGCCAGCAGCTTAACGGGACAGGGAGGCACTGAAGCTTTCTTT.

The genes are TRBV28 and TRBJ1-5; the D gene is possibly TRBD1 (5 bases). Per germline, CDR1 MDHEN and CDR2 SYDVKM. This CDR3 comprises 17 residues. Deletions cut 11 bases from V and 3 bases from J, with 26 bases between. The CDR3 protein is CAGSASSVGGVNQPQHF. CDR3 sequence (DNA): TGTGCCGGATCGGCTTCTTCGGTTGGGGGGGTCAATCAGCCCCAGCATTTT.

The V and J genes are TRBV5-5 and TRBJ1-5; 9 nucleotides agree with TRBD1. With V trimmed by 0 bases and J by 6 bases, 7 bases remained unmatched. Germline V gene data show CDR1 as SGHKS and CDR2 as YYEKEE (reference sequence). This CDR3 comprises 16 residues. CDR3: CASSLAGTGSTQPQHF. In DNA form, the CDR3 reads TGTGCCAGCAGCTTGGCTGGGACAGGGTCGACTCAGCCCCAGCATTTT.

This clone was observed a handful of times. The chain combines TRBV28 with TRBJ1-3, with unresolved D. Per the germline V gene, CDR1 is MDHEN and CDR2 is SYDVKM. V gave up 3 bases and J gave up 7 bases, with 22 bases separating them. The CDR3 is 17 amino acids. CDR3 sequence reads: CASSFLLTIGQSNTIYF. Written as DNA, the CDR3 is TGTGCCAGCAGTTTCCTTCTCACGATCGGGCAGAGTAACACCATATATTTT.

The chain recombines TRBV27 with TRBJ2-7; 9 nucleotides agree with TRBD1. The CDR3 contains 15 residues. Trimming cost V 2 bases and J 2 bases; bases outside gene matches: 4. CDR1 MNHEY and CDR2 SMNVEV come from the germline V gene (reference sequence). In nucleotides, the CDR3 is TGTGCCAGCAGTTTAAGACAGGGGGGGACCTACGAGCAGTACTTC. As protein: CASSLRQGGTYEQYF.

This clone has a handful of counts. The gene calls are TRBV27 and TRBJ2-7; 10 nucleotides agree with TRBD1. With 3 bases clipped from V and 6 bases from J, the junction kept 2 bases outside the gene matches. Germline loops: CDR1 MNHEY, CDR2 SMNVEV (reference sequence). CDR3 size: 13 residues. CDR3: CASSLTGGLEQYF. The CDR3, as DNA: TGTGCCAGCAGTTTGACAGGGGGCCTCGAGCAGTACTTC.

The chain combines TRBV5-1 with TRBJ2-3; 11 nucleotides match TRBD2. The CDR3 loop spans 19 amino acids. With 0 bases clipped from V and 0 bases from J, the junction kept 9 bases outside the gene matches. From germline, CDR1 is SGHRS and CDR2 YFSETQ. The CDR3 DNA sequence: TGCGCCAGCAGCTTGGTCGGGCTGCTAGCGGGGGGAAGCACAGATACGCAGTATTTT. Translation gives CASSLVGLLAGGSTDTQYF.

The gene calls are TRBV12-3 or TRBV12-4 and TRBJ2-7; no clear D gene. The CDR3 length is 13 residues. V was clipped by 3 bases and J by 5 bases, with 11 bases between them. The CDR3 here is CASSLVRANEQYF. Written as DNA, the CDR3 is TGTGCCAGCAGTTTGGTTAGGGCCAACGAGCAGTACTTC.

V is TRBV30 and J is TRBJ1-1, with unresolved D. Trimming took 3 bases from V and 0 from J, leaving 5 bases between them. CDR1 is GTSNPN, CDR2 SVGIG, per germline (reference sequence). The CDR3 extends over 12 amino acids. CDR3 in DNA: TGTGCCTGGAGGTTTGTGAACACTGAAGCTTTCTTT. Encoded protein: CAWRFVNTEAFF.

The J gene is TRBJ2-5, the V gene TRBV15; D call uncertain. The CDR3 consists of 15 residues. Trimming cost V 0 bases and J 2 bases, with 10 bases left between them. Germline CDR1 reads LNHNV; CDR2 reads YYDKDF (reference sequence). The CDR3 sequence: CATSRDVAVQETQYF. Here the CDR3 DNA reads TGTGCCACCAGCAGAGATGTGGCGGTACAAGAGACCCAGTACTTC.

This chain joins TRBV7-3 and TRBJ2-2; D perhaps matches TRBD1 (6 bases). V was trimmed by 6 bases and J by 5 bases, leaving 10 bases between them. CDR3 length: 13 amino acids. Germline V gene data show CDR1 as SGHTA and CDR2 as FQGTGA. The CDR3 sequence: CASRLGGTGELFF. The CDR3 nucleotides are TGTGCCAGCAGACTAGGGGGAACCGGGGAGCTGTTTTTT.

This chain uses TRBV25-1 with TRBJ2-3; maybe TRBD2 (6 bases). The V gene lost 0 bases and the J gene lost 4 bases, with 14 bases spanning the gap. The CDR3 totals 16 residues. Germline lookup yields CDR1 MGHDK and CDR2 SYGVNS. CDR3 sequence (DNA): TGTGCCAGCAGTGAATATATAAATAGCGGCCCAGATACGCAGTATTTT. Protein: CASSEYINSGPDTQYF.

This clone appeared a few times. This chain connects TRBV5-1 to TRBJ2-7, with D uncertain. Trimming removed 0 bases from V and 2 bases from J, with 9 bases in between. The CDR3 extends over 14 amino acids. Germline V gene lookup returns CDR1 SGHRS and CDR2 YFSETQ. CDR3 sequence: CASSLGRVAYEQYF. CDR3 DNA sequence: TGCGCCAGCAGCTTGGGAAGGGTAGCCTACGAGCAGTACTTC.

V and J are TRBV11-3 and TRBJ1-1; D ambiguous. This CDR3 has 14 amino acids. V shed 5 bases and J shed 0 bases, with 10 bases lying between them. The V gene's germline CDR1 is SGHNT and CDR2 YENEEA. The CDR3 sequence is CASSDGLLNTEAFF. The CDR3 bases are TGTGCCAGCAGCGACGGACTGTTGAACACTGAAGCTTTCTTT.

Written as DNA, the CDR3 is TGTGCCAGCAGCTCTCACCCGAGCTCCTACAATGAGCAGTTCTTC. It codes for CASSSHPSSYNEQFF. The chain is built from TRBV7-8 and TRBJ2-1, with D uncertain. The CDR3 length is 15 residues. V dropped 4 bases and J dropped 0 bases, with 10 bases sitting between them. Germline CDR1 and CDR2: SGHVS and FQNEAQ.

The chain is built from TRBV4-1 and TRBJ2-1; D may be TRBD2 (5 bases). The ends were cut back, 11 bases at V and 10 bases at J, with 18 bases in the middle. Germline V gives CDR1 MGHRA, CDR2 YSYEKL. This CDR3 region has 12 residues. The CDR3 sequence is CARRRPGIEQFF. The CDR3 DNA reads TGCGCCCGCCGACGGCCGGGGATCGAGCAGTTCTTC.

This rearrangement joins TRBV2 to TRBJ2-3; D may match TRBD1 or TRBD2 (6 bases each). V shed 8 bases and J shed 2 bases, with 14 bases lying between them. Germline CDR1 is SNHLY and CDR2 is FYNNEI. The CDR3 contains 14 residues. CDR3 DNA sequence: TGTGCCAGCCGAGGGGGACTCCACACAGATACGCAGTATTTT. Translation: CASRGGLHTDTQYF.